Listed below are T cell receptor beta chains from one sample, sequenced in a study of shared clonotypes between healthy human individuals. Sequencing used immunoSEQ multiplex PCR; TCRdb keeps in-frame clones, though not all of them. The sample lists about 600,000 clones, around 97% occurring once. Input material: naive CD4+ T cells sorted from blood. The receptors were sampled from a woman under 40 in good health. Each CDR3 is given with its conserved first and last residue. The order of the fields is D gene, V gene, clone size, CDR3 length, J gene, CDR3 DNA, CDR3 protein. The D gene is left open where the match is weak. The listing skips clone size in some rows; elsewhere it reads once, few, many or a size class.

TRBD2	TRBV19	-	15	TRBJ2-1	TGTGCCAGTAGTATTTGGGCTAGCGGGAGGAATGAGCAGTTCTTC	CASSIWASGRNEQFF
-	TRBV9	once	13	TRBJ1-4	TGTGCCAGCAGCGTAGCCGGGAATGAAAAACTGTTTTTT	CASSVAGNEKLFF
-	TRBV7-9	-	12	TRBJ2-7	TGTGCCAGCAGCCCCGACGGGTACGAGCAGTACTTC	CASSPDGYEQYF
-	TRBV19	-	13	TRBJ1-5	TGTGCCAGTACCCCCGAGGGGGGTCAGCCCCAGCATTTT	CASTPEGGQPQHF
-	TRBV28	-	14	TRBJ1-2	TGTGCCAGCGGTTTACAACAACCAAATTATGGCTACACCTTC	CASGLQQPNYGYTF
TRBD1	TRBV5-1	-	16	TRBJ2-2	TGCGCCAGCAGCTTAAAGACAGGGTCGGTCACCGGGGAGCTGTTTTTT	CASSLKTGSVTGELFF
TRBD1	TRBV5-8	-	15	TRBJ2-2	TGTGCCAGCAGCACAGGACAGGGATCCCCCGGGGAGCTGTTTTTT	CASSTGQGSPGELFF
-	TRBV5-6	-	13	TRBJ2-6	TGTGCCAGCAGCTTCTCTGGGGCCAACGTCCTGACTTTC	CASSFSGANVLTF
-	TRBV7-6	-	13	TRBJ2-7	TGTGCCAGCAGCGTCGGGACTCCCTACGAGCAGTACTTC	CASSVGTPYEQYF
TRBD1	TRBV7-2	-	13	TRBJ2-7	TGTGCCAGCAGCACGACAGGGTCCTACGAGCAGTACTTC	CASSTTGSYEQYF
TRBD1	TRBV5-4	-	16	TRBJ2-6	TGTGCCAGCAGCTTTGAGGGGGCGCGGGGGGCCAACGTCCTGACTTTC	CASSFEGARGANVLTF
-	TRBV7-2	-	15	TRBJ2-1	TGTGCCAGCAGCTTGGACAAGAATAACTACAATGAGCAGTTCTTC	CASSLDKNNYNEQFF
-	TRBV27	-	15	TRBJ2-7	TGTGCCAGCAGTTCGCTTGAGGTCCGGTTGATCTCCTCCTACTTC	CASSSLEVRLISSYF
TRBD1	TRBV19	-	17	TRBJ2-3	TGTGCCAGTAGTACGACCGGGACAGGGATTGGCACAGATACGCAGTATTTT	CASSTTGTGIGTDTQYF
-	TRBV28	-	15	TRBJ2-5	TGTGCCAGCAGTTTAGGCAGGGGCTACCAAGAGACCCAGTACTTC	CASSLGRGYQETQYF
-	TRBV29-1	-	12	TRBJ2-1	TGCAGCGTTGACCCGGCCAACAATGAGCAGTTCTTC	CSVDPANNEQFF
-	TRBV5-1	few	13	TRBJ1-2	TGCGCCAGCAGCTTGGGGACAGCCTATGGCTACACCTTC	CASSLGTAYGYTF
-	TRBV6-4	-	14	TRBJ1-5	TGTGCCAGCAGCCTAACAGTTAACAATCAGCCCCAGCATTTT	CASSLTVNNQPQHF
TRBD2	TRBV11-1	-	15	TRBJ2-7	TGTGCCAGCAGCTTAGGACTAGCGGGGGCCTACGAGCAGTACTTC	CASSLGLAGAYEQYF
-	TRBV7-9	-	12	TRBJ1-1	TGTGCCAGCAGCTTATCGAGCACTGAAGCTTTCTTT	CASSLSSTEAFF
TRBD2	TRBV27	-	18	TRBJ2-1	TGTGCCAGCAGCGATCAAGGGAGACTAGCGGGACTCTACAATGAGCAGTTCTTC	CASSDQGRLAGLYNEQFF
-	TRBV20-1	-	11	TRBJ1-6	TGCAGTGCTAGTCGGGGTTCACCCCTCCACTTT	CSASRGSPLHF
TRBD2	TRBV28	once	13	TRBJ2-1	TGTGCCATAGCGGCGGGGGGGTACAATGAGCAGTTCTTC	CAIAAGGYNEQFF
TRBD1	TRBV19	-	14	TRBJ2-1	TGTGCCAGTAAGGGGGACAGGATAGACAATGAGCAGTTCTTC	CASKGDRIDNEQFF
-	TRBV18	-	12	TRBJ2-3	TGTGCCAGCTCAGAAACCACAGATACGCAGTATTTT	CASSETTDTQYF
TRBD2	TRBV29-1	-	16	TRBJ2-1	TGCAGCGTCGAAGGGACTAGCGGGAAGATCTACAATGAGCAGTTCTTC	CSVEGTSGKIYNEQFF
-	TRBV2	-	12	TRBJ2-7	TGTGCCAGCAACCAAGGGCGCGACGAGCAGTACTTC	CASNQGRDEQYF
TRBD2	TRBV18	-	15	TRBJ2-1	TGTGCCAGCTCACCGGGGCGGGAGATCTACAATGAGCAGTTCTTC	CASSPGREIYNEQFF
-	TRBV6-1	-	13	TRBJ1-5	TGTGCCAGCAGTGTTAATAGCAATCAGCCCCAGCATTTT	CASSVNSNQPQHF
TRBD1	TRBV28	-	14	TRBJ2-7	TGTGCCAGCAGTTTGACAGGGCCTTTCTACGAGCAGTACTTC	CASSLTGPFYEQYF
-	TRBV29-1	-	12	TRBJ2-5	TGCAGCGTTTACAGAGACCAAGAGACCCAGTACTTC	CSVYRDQETQYF
TRBD2	TRBV7-9	-	14	TRBJ2-3	TGTGCCAGCTGGACTAGCGGGTCCACAGATACGCAGTATTTT	CASWTSGSTDTQYF
-	TRBV5-4	once	13	TRBJ2-7	TGTGCCAGCAGCTTGAGGGACGTCCCCCTCCAGTACTTC	CASSLRDVPLQYF
TRBD2	TRBV5-4	-	16	TRBJ2-7	TGTGCCAGCAGCCCCCGGTCCTTAGCGGGAGCGAGGGAGCAGTACTTC	CASSPRSLAGAREQYF
TRBD1	TRBV11-2	-	15	TRBJ2-7	TGTGCCAGCAGCTTATATGAGACAGGGGGACCCGAGCAGTACTTC	CASSLYETGGPEQYF
TRBD2	TRBV5-1	once	16	TRBJ2-1	TGCGCCAGCAGCGAAACTGGACTAGCGGGAGCGGGGGAGCAGTTCTTC	CASSETGLAGAGEQFF
-	TRBV18	-	15	TRBJ2-1	TGTGCCAGCTCACCTGGTGAATTAGCTTACAATGAGCAGTTCTTC	CASSPGELAYNEQFF
-	TRBV19	-	14	TRBJ2-7	TGTGCCAGTAGTACGCAGGGGGGTCTCTACGAGCAGTACTTC	CASSTQGGLYEQYF
-	TRBV20-1	-	11	TRBJ2-7	TGCAGTGCTAGAGGAGGCCTCGAGCAGTACTTC	CSARGGLEQYF
TRBD1	TRBV5-1	-	14	TRBJ2-3	TGCGCCAGCAGCACCGGACAGGGCCCAGATACGCAGTATTTT	CASSTGQGPDTQYF
TRBD2	TRBV7-3	-	19	TRBJ2-2	TGTGCCAGCAGTTATCTAGGACTAGCGGGAGTTTGGGGAACCGGGGAGCTGTTTTTT	CASSYLGLAGVWGTGELFF
TRBD1	TRBV27	-	15	TRBJ2-7	TGTGCCAGCAGTGACAGGACAGGGGGTTTCTACGAGCAGTACTTC	CASSDRTGGFYEQYF
-	TRBV5-6	-	13	TRBJ1-1	TGTGCCAGCAGCTTGCGACCAGGAGGTGAAGCTTTCTTT	CASSLRPGGEAFF
-	TRBV4-2	-	13	TRBJ2-3	TGTGCCAGCAGCCAACGGAGTCCAGATACGCAGTATTTT	CASSQRSPDTQYF
-	TRBV6-6	-	13	TRBJ1-5	TGTGCCAGCAACTTGAGAGTCAATCAGCCCCAGCATTTT	CASNLRVNQPQHF
-	TRBV29-1	-	11	TRBJ2-2	TGCAGCGTTTCGGGCACCGGGGAGCTGTTTTTT	CSVSGTGELFF
TRBD1	TRBV5-4	-	15	TRBJ1-2	TGTGCCAGCAGCTTGGGGGACAGGGAGGGTGGTGGCTACACCTTC	CASSLGDREGGGYTF
TRBD1	TRBV6-6	once	15	TRBJ1-4	TGTGCCAGCAGTTATAGACAGGGTTCTAATGAAAAACTGTTTTTT	CASSYRQGSNEKLFF
TRBD1	TRBV7-9	once	16	TRBJ2-3	TGTGCCAGCAGCTGGACAGGGATAGGGGGTAGAGATACGCAGTATTTT	CASSWTGIGGRDTQYF
TRBD1	TRBV6-5	-	15	TRBJ2-7	TGTGCCAGCAGTTACTCTCCGGACAGGGGTCACGAGCAGTACTTC	CASSYSPDRGHEQYF
TRBD2	TRBV6-5	-	13	TRBJ2-2	TGTGCCAGCTTAGGACTAGCTACCGGGGAGCTGTTTTTT	CASLGLATGELFF
-	TRBV18	-	16	TRBJ1-1	TGTGCCAGCTCTTCGACCCGGCAGAACTCGAACACTGAAGCTTTCTTT	CASSSTRQNSNTEAFF